The present TCR beta chain was sequenced within a study of T cell responses to AZD1222 COVID-19 vaccine. As regards this clone: Its antigen remains unidentified.

Notes on the study in general: The study found Spike-specific TCR breadth and depth rose after two AZD1222 doses.

In germline, CDR1 is LGHDT, CDR2 YNNKEL (reference sequence). CDR3 length equals 14 residues. V lost 1 base and J lost 8; bases outside the gene matches: 7. Libraries were prepared by immunoSEQ multiplex PCR; TCRdb keeps only in-frame clonotypes and omits some of them. The sample yields over 100,000 clones, roughly 86% seen once. V gene TRBV3-1 (or the pseudogene TRBV3-2) combines with J gene TRBJ1-2; 7 positions match TRBD1. This specimen was peripheral blood, taken 28 days after the second dose of the MenACWY control vaccine. This TCR came from an adult who received the MenACWY meningococcal vaccine as a control. CDR3 loop: CASSQASDRSGYTF. The CDR3 DNA is TGTGCCAGCAGCCAAGCCTCGGACAGGTCGGGCTACACCTTC.